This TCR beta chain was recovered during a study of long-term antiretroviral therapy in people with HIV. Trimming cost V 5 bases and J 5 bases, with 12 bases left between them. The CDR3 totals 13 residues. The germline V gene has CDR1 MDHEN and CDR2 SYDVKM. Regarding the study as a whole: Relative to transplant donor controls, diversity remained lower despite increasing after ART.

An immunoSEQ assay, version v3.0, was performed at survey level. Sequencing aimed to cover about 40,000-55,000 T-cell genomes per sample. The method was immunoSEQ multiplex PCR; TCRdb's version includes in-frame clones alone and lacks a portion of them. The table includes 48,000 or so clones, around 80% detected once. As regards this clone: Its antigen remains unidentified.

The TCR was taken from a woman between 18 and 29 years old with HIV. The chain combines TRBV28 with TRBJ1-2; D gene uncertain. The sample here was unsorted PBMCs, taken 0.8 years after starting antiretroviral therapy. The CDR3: CASSRADLYGYTF. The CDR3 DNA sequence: TGTGCCAGCAGTCGGGCCGACCTTTATGGCTACACCTTC.